Detailed here is one TCR beta chain. The data belong to a study of technical replicates of blood from a handful of donors. Libraries were prepared by immunoSEQ multiplex PCR; TCRdb keeps only in-frame clonotypes and omits some of them. The table lists approximately 99,000 clones, 95% of them singletons, with 0.2% to 0.25% in the top ten. CDR1 is SGHDT, CDR2 YYEEEE, per germline. Trimming removed 1 base from V and 0 bases from J; junction bases left unmatched: 6. This CDR3 has 17 amino acids. The sample taken for sequencing was T cells isolated from PBMCs. The TCR comes from a human donor in good health. The genes are TRBV5-6 and TRBJ1-4; 7 bases align to TRBD1. DNA for the CDR3: TGTGCCAGCAGCTTGTTAATAGGGGGCACAACTAATGAAAAACTGTTTTTT. Its protein product is CASSLLIGGTTNEKLFF.